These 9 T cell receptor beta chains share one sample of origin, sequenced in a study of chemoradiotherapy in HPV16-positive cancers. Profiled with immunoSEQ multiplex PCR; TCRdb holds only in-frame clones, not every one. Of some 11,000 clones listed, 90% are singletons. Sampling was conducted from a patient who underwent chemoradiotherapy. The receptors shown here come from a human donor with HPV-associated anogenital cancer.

The CDR3 DNA reads TGTGCCGGGGGGGGGACAGGAGGGCCTCGGGAGACCCAGTACTTC. It yields the protein CAGGGTGGPRETQYF. The chain carries TRBV6-1 and TRBJ2-5; the D gene is possibly TRBD1 (8 bases). Between the trimmed V and J ends, which lost 11 bases and 5 bases, there was a span of 24 bases. The CDR3 has 15 residues. The V gene's germline CDR1 is MNHNS and CDR2 SASEGT.

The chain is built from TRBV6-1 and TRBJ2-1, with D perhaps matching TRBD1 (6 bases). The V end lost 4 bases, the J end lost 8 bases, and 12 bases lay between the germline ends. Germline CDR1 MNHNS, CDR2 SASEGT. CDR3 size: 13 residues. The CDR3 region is CASSALYRDEQFF. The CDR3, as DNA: TGTGCCAGCAGTGCCCTCTACAGGGATGAGCAGTTCTTC.

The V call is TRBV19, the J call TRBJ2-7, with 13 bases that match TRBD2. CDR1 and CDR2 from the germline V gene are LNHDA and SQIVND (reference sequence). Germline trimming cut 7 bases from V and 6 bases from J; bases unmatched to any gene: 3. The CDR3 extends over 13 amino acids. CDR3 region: CASKGLAGVEQYF. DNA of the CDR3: TGTGCCAGTAAAGGACTAGCGGGAGTCGAGCAGTACTTC.

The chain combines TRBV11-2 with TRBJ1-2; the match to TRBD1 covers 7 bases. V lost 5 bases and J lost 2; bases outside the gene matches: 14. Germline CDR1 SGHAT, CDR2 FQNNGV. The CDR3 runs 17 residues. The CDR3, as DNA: TGTGCCAGCAGCACCCAAACCCCCCGGGACAGAAACTATGGCTACACCTTC. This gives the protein CASSTQTPRDRNYGYTF. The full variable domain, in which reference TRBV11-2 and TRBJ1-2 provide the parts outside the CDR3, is EAGVAQSPRYKIIEKRQSVAFWCNPISGHATLYWYQQILGQGPKLLIQFQNNGVVDDSQLPKDRFSAERLKGVDSTLKIQPAKLEDSAVYLCASSTQTPRDRNYGYTFGSGTRLTVV.

For the CDR3, the DNA is TGTGCCAGCAGGGGAGAGCTTACCTACGAGCAGTACTTC. Amino acid sequence: CASRGELTYEQYF. This sequence joins TRBV6-1 and TRBJ2-7; a possible D gene is TRBD2 (5 bases). Germline loops: CDR1 MNHNS, CDR2 SASEGT. The CDR3 totals 13 residues. Deletions cut 6 bases from V and 2 bases from J, with 11 bases between.

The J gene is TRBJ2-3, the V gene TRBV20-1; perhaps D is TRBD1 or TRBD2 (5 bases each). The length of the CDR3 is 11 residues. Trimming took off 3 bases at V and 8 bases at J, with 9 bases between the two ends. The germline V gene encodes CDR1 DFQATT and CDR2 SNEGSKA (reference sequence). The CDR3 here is CSARGGGTQYF. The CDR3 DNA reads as TGCAGTGCTAGGGGTGGGGGTACGCAGTATTTT.

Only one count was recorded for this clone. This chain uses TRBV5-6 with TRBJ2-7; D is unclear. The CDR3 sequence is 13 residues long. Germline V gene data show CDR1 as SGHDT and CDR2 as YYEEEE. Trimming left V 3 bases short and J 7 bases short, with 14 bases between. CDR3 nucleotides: TGTGCCAGCAGCTCCGGGCCCCAAGGAGAGCAGTACTTC. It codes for CASSSGPQGEQYF.

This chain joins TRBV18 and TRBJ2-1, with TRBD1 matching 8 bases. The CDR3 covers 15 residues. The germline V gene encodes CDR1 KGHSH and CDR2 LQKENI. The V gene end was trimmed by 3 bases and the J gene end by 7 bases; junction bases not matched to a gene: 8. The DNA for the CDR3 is TGTGCCAGCTCACCCGGGACAGGCGGTTGGAATGAGCAGTTCTTC. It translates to CASSPGTGGWNEQFF.

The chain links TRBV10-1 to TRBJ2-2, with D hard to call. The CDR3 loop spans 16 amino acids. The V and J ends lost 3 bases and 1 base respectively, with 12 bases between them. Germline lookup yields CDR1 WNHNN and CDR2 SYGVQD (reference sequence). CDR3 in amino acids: CASSERTDRNTGELFF. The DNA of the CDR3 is TGCGCCAGCAGTGAAAGGACCGATAGGAACACCGGGGAGCTGTTTTTT.